These T cell receptor beta chains were read from a single sample in a study of tumor-infiltrating lymphocytes in primary liver carcinoma. TCRdb re-called the multiplex PCR reads through MiXCR, storing one row per CDR3 protein. The sample has 310,000 or so distinct CDR3 sequences; nearly 60% are singletons. Sequenced: peripheral blood. The source is a woman in her thirties with primary liver carcinoma and hepatitis B virus infection. CDR3s include the opening cysteine and the closing phenylalanine or tryptophan. D genes are given only for firm matches. Not every row has a clone size; where given, it reads once, few, many or a size class.

v_call,d_call,clone_size,j_call,cdr3_nt,cdr3_aa
TRBV6-1,.,.,TRBJ2-7,TGTACCAGCAGGGTGACAAGGTCCATTACCGAGCAGTACTTC,CTSRVTRSITEQYF
TRBV20-1,.,.,TRBJ2-1,TGCAGTGCGAACGGGGGGCGAAGGAATGAGCAGTTCTTC,CSANGGRRNEQFF
TRBV11-2,.,once,TRBJ1-1,TGTGCTAGCAGCTTAACGGTTCCTGAAGCTCTCTTT,CASSLTVPEALF
TRBV12-5,.,.,TRBJ2-2,TGTGCTAGTGCCTTGGACATCGATCCCGGGGAGCTGTTTTTT,CASALDIDPGELFF
TRBV12-3/TRBV12-4,.,.,TRBJ2-6,TGTGCCAGCAGTCCACAGATAGGCCGGGGCTCTGGGGCCAACGTCCTGACTTTC,CASSPQIGRGSGANVLTF
TRBV6-5,.,.,TRBJ1-5,TGTGCCAGCAGCCCGCAGACTAGCAATCAGCCCCAGCATTTT,CASSPQTSNQPQHF
TRBV5-1,.,.,TRBJ2-2,TGCGCCAGCAGCTTGGGACTTACGAACACCGGGGAGCTGTTTTTT,CASSLGLTNTGELFF
TRBV6-2/TRBV6-3,.,.,TRBJ2-1,TGTGCCAGCAGTCCCCCTGGACTGAACTACAATGAGCAGTTCTTC,CASSPPGLNYNEQFF
TRBV12-3/TRBV12-4,.,many,TRBJ2-1,TGTGCCAGCAGAGGGTTCCACAATGAGCAGTTCTTC,CASRGFHNEQFF
TRBV6-1,TRBD1,.,TRBJ1-2,TGTGCCAGCAGTGAGAGGGACAGGCAATCGTATGGCTACACCTTC,CASSERDRQSYGYTF